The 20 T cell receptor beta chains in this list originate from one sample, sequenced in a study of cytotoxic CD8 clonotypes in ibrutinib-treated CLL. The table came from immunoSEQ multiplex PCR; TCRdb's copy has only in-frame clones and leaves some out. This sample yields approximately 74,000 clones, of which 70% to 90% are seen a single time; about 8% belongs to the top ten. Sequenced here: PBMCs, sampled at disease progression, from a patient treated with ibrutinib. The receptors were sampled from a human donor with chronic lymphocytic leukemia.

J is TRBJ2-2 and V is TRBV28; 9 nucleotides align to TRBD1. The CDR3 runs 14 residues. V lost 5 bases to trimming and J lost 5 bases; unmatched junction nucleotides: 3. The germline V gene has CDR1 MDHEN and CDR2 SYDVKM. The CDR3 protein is CASSRTGVTGELFF. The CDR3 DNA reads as TGTGCCAGCAGTCGGACAGGGGTGACCGGGGAGCTGTTTTTT.

As DNA, the CDR3 is TGTGCCAGCTCAACGGACAGCTCTGGAAACACCATATATTTT. This encodes CASSTDSSGNTIYF. The rearrangement links TRBV18 to TRBJ1-3, with D maybe TRBD1 (6 bases). V was trimmed by 5 bases and J by 0 bases, leaving 8 bases between them. The germline V gene encodes CDR1 KGHSH and CDR2 LQKENI. This CDR3 has 14 residues.

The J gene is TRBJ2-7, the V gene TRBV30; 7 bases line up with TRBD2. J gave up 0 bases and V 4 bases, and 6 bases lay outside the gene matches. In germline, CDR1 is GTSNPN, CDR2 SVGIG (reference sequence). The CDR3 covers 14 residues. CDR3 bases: TGTGCCTGGAAGGCGAGCGGGAACTCCTACGAGCAGTACTTC. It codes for CAWKASGNSYEQYF.

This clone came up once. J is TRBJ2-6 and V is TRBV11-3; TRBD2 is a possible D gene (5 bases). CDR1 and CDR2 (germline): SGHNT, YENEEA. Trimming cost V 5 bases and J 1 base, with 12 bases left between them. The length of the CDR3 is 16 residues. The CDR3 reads CASSPEGRSGANVLTF. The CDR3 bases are TGTGCCAGCAGCCCTGAGGGCAGATCTGGGGCCAACGTCCTGACTTTC.

Here the CDR3 reads CASKDPGLVSYEQYF. The CDR3 nucleotides are TGTGCCAGCAAGGATCCGGGGTTGGTGTCCTACGAGCAGTACTTC. The chain combines TRBV6-6 with TRBJ2-7; possible D gene TRBD2, 5 bases. The CDR3 totals 15 residues. In germline, CDR1 is MNHNY, CDR2 SVGAGI (reference sequence). V lost 7 bases to trimming and J lost 1 base, with 17 bases between them.

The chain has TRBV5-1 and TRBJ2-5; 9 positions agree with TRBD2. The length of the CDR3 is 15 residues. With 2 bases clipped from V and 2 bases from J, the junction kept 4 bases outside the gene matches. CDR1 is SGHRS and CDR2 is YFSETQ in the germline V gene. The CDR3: CASSLTSGLQETQYF. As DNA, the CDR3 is TGCGCCAGCAGCTTAACTAGCGGGTTACAAGAGACCCAGTACTTC.

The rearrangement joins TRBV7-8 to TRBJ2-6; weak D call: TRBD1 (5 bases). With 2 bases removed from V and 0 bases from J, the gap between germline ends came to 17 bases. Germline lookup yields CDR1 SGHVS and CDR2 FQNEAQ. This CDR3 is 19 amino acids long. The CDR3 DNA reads TGTGCCAGCAGCTTATTTTCGATAGGGGCCCGCTCTGGGGCCAACGTCCTGACTTTC. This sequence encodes CASSLFSIGARSGANVLTF.

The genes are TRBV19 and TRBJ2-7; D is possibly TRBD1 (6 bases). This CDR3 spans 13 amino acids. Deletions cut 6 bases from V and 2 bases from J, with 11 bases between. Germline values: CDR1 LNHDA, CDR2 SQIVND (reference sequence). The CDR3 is CASSRTAAYEQYF. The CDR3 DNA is TGTGCCAGTAGCAGGACAGCAGCCTACGAGCAGTACTTC.

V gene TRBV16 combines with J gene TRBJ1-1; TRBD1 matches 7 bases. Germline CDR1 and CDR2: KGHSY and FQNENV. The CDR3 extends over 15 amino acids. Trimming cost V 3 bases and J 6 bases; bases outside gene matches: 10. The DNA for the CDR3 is TGTGCCAGCAGCCAGGGAGGGGGCTTATTCGCTGAAGCTTTCTTT. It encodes CASSQGGGLFAEAFF.

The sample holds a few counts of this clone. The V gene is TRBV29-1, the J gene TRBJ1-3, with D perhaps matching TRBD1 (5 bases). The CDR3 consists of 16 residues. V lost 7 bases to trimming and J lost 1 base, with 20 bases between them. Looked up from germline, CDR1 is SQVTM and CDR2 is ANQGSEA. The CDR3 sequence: CSAGGAQGSSGNTIYF. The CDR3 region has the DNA TGCAGCGCCGGAGGGGCCCAGGGTTCGTCTGGAAACACCATATATTTT.

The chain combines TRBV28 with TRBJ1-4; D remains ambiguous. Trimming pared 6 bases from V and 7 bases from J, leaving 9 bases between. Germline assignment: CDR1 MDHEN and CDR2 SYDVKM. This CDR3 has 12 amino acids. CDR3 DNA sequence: TGTGCCAGCAGGTCCAACTTTGAAAAACTGTTTTTT. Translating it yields CASRSNFEKLFF.

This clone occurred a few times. CDR3 in amino acids: CASSIWSGEGYTF. CDR3 DNA: TGTGCCAGTAGTATTTGGTCAGGGGAAGGCTACACCTTC. This rearrangement joins TRBV19 to TRBJ1-2, with D possibly TRBD1 on 6 matching bases. Germline lookup yields CDR1 LNHDA and CDR2 SQIVND (reference sequence). This CDR3 comprises 13 residues. The V end was cut by 3 bases, the J end by 8 bases, with 13 bases between.

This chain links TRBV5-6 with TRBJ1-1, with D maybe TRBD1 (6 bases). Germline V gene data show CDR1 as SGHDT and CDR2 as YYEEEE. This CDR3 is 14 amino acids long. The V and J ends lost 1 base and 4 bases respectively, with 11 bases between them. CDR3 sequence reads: CASSLTGRSTEAFF. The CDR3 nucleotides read TGTGCCAGCAGCTTGACAGGGCGGAGCACTGAAGCTTTCTTT.

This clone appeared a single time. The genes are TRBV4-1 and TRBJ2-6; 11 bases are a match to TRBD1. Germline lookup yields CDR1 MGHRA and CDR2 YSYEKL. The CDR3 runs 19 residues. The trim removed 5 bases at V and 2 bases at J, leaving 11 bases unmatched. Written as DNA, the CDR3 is TGCGCCAGCAGCAAAGGACAGGGGGCCTTAGGGGCTGGGGCCAACGTCCTGACTTTC. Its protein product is CASSKGQGALGAGANVLTF.

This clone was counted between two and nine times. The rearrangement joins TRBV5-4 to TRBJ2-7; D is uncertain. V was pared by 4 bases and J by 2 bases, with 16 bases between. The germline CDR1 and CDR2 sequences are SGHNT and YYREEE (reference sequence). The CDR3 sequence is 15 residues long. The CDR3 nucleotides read TGTGCCAGCAGCACCGGTTCATTGGTTGCCTACGAGCAGTACTTC. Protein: CASSTGSLVAYEQYF. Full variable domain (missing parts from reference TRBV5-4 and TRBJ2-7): ETGVTQSPTHLIKTRGQQVTLRCSSQSGHNTVSWYQQALGQGPQFIFQYYREEENGRGNFPPRFSGLQFPNYSSELNVNALELDDSALYLCASSTGSLVAYEQYFGPGTRLTVT.

This chain's CDR3 is CASIKAGYADTQYF. The CDR3 DNA sequence: TGTGCCAGCATCAAAGCGGGATACGCGGATACGCAGTATTTT. V usage is TRBV2 and J usage is TRBJ2-3, with 7 positions matching TRBD2. This CDR3 is 14 amino acids long. CDR1 is SNHLY and CDR2 is FYNNEI in the germline V gene. With 7 bases clipped from V and 6 bases from J, the junction kept 10 bases outside the gene matches.

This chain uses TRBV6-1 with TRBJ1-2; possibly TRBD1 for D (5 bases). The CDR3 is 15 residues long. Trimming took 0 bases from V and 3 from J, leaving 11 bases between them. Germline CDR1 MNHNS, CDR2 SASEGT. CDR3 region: CASSEAGQNYYGYTF. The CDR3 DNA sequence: TGTGCCAGCAGTGAAGCGGGGCAGAACTACTATGGCTACACCTTC.

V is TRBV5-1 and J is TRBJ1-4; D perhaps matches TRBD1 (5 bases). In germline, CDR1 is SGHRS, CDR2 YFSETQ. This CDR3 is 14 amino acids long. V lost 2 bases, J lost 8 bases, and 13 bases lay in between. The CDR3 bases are TGCGCCAGCAGCTTCGGCAGGGTGGGGGAAAAACTGTTTTTT. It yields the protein CASSFGRVGEKLFF.

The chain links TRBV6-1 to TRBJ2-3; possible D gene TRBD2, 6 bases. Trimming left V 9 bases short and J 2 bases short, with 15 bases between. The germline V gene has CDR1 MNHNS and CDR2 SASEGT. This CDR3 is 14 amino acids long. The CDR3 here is CASASAGFTDTQYF. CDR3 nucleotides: TGTGCCAGTGCGTCAGCGGGTTTCACAGATACGCAGTATTTT.

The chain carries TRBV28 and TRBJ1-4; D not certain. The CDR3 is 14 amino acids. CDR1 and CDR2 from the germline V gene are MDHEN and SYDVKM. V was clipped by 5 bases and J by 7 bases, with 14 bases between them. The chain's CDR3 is CASSSQVRGEKLFF. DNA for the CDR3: TGTGCCAGCAGTAGCCAGGTACGGGGTGAAAAACTGTTTTTT.